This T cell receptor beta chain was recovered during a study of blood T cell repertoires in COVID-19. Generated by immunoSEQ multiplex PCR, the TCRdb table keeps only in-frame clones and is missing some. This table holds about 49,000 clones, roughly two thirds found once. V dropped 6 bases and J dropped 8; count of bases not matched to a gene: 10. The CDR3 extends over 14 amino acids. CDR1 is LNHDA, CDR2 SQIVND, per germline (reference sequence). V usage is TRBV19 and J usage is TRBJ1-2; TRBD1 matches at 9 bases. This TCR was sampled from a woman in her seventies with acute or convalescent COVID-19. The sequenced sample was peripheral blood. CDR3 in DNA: TGTGCCAGTAGCCCAACCGGGACAGGGAGCGGCTACACCTTC. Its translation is CASSPTGTGSGYTF.